The clone carrying this T cell receptor beta chain has only a few counts. Its antigen is unidentified. The sample comes from a study of T cells after yellow fever vaccination. Broader study findings: Abundant clonotypes from the bulk population could have been carried over as contaminants into FACS-sorted repertoires. Peaking on day 5 versus 15, the secondary response was faster but weaker.

The CDR3 runs 12 residues. With 2 bases removed from V and 7 bases from J, the gap between germline ends came to 8 bases. Looked up from germline, CDR1 is SGHTA and CDR2 is FQGNSA. TCRdb re-called the 5' RACE reads through MiXCR, storing one row per CDR3 protein. The repertoire holds about 350,000 distinct CDR3 sequences, with roughly 8.6% as singletons. Sequenced here: PBMCs, sampled roughly 47 days after the first yellow fever vaccination. The origin of this receptor is a man aged 18 to 35 who received the YFV17D yellow fever vaccine. The chain joins TRBV7-2 to TRBJ1-2; D is undetermined. The CDR3 nucleotides read TGTGCCAGCAGCTTATCTACTGCTGGCTACACCTTC. Protein product: CASSLSTAGYTF.